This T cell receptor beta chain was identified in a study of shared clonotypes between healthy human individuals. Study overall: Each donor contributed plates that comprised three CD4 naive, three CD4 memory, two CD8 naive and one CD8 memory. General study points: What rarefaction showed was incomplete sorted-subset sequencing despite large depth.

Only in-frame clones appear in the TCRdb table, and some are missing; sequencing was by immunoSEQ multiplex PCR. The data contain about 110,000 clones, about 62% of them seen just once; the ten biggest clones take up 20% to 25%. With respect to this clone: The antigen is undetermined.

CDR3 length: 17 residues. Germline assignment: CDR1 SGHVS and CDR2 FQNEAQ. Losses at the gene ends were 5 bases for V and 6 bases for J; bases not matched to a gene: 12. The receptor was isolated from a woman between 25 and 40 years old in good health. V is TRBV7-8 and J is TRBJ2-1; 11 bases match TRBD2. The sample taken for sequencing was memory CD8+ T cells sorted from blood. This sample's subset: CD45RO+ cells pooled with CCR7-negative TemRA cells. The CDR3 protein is CASSREPGLADFNEQFF. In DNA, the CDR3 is TGTGCCAGCAGCCGAGAGCCGGGACTAGCGGATTTCAATGAGCAGTTCTTC.